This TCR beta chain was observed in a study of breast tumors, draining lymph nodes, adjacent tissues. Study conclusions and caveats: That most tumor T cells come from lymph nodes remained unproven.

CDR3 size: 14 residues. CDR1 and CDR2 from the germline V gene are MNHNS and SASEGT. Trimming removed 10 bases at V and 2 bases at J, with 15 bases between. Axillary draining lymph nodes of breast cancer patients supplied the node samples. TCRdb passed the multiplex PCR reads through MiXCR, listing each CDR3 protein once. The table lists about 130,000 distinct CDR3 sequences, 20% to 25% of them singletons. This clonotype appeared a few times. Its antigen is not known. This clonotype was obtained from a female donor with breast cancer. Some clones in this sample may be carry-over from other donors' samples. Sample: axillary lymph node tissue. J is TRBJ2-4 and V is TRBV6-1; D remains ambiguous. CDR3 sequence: CATIRVSPKNIQYF. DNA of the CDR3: TGTGCCACCATAAGGGTTTCTCCCAAAAACATTCAGTACTTC.